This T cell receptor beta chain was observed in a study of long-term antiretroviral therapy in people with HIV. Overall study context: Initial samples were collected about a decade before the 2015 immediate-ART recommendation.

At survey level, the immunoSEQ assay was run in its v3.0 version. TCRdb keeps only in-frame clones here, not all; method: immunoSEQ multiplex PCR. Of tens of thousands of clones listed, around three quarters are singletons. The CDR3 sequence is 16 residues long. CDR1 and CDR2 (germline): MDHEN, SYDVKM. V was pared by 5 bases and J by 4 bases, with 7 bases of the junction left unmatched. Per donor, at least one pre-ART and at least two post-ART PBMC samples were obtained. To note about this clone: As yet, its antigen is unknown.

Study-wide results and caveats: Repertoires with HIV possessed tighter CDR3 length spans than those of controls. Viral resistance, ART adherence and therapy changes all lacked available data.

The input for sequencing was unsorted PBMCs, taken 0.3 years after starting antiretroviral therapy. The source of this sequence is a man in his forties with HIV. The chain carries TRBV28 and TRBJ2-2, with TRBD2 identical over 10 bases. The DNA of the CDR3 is TGTGCCAGCAGTCCCGGACTAGCGGACGCCACCGGGGAGCTGTTTTTT. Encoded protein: CASSPGLADATGELFF.